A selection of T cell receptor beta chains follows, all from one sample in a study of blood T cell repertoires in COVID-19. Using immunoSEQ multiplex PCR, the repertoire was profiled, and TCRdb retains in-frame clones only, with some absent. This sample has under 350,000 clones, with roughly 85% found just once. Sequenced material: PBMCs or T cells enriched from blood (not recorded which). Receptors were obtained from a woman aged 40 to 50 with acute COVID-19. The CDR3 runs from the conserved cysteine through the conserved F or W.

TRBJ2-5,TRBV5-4,CASSLQTGEETQYF
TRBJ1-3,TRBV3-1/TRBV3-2,CASSQDWTGGFAGNTIYF
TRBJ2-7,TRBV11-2,CASSLDLGTTSYEQYF
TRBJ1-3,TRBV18,CASSPRQISGNTIYF
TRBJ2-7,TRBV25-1,CASSAKHGTKGGYEQYF
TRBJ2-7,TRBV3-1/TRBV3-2,CASSQWDSREQYF
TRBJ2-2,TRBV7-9,CASSPGGALNTGELFF
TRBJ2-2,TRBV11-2,CASSLDRPIGGGELFF
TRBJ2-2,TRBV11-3,CASSLEQGAEFSQLFF
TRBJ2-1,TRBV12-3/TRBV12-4,CASSLGQAQFF
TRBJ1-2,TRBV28,CASSGERRNYGYTF
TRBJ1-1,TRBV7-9,CASSLGTGGVTEAFF
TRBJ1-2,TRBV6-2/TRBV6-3,CASSETGANYGYTF
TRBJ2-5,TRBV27,CASSLGLGQRKETQYF
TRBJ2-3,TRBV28,CASSLQSPGGSDTQYF
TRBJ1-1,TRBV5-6,CASSLRRQGAWTEAFF
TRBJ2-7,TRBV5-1,CASSLQAGGAYEQYF
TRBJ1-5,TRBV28,CASSLNQGRQPQHF
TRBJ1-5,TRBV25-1,CASGGDTSRGNQPQHF
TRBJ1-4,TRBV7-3,CASSFSGTDEKLFF
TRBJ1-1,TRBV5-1,CASTLSPGNTEAFF
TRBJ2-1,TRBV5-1,CASSFPRIGGEQFF
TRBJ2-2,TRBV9,CASSVVAGGNTGELFF
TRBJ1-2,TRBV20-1,CSADRVYGYTF
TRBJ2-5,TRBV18,CASSPAETQYF
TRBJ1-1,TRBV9,CASSVGGGGSEAFF
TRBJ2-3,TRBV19,CASSIVAGDTQYF
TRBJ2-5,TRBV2,CASGGRQETQYF
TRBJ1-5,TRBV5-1,CAPSRCLRGQALNQPQHF
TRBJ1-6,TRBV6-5,CASSYWGGWDSPLHF
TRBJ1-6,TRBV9,CASSENTGFSSPLHF
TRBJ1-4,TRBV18,CASSPQGQVNEKLFF
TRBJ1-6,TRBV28,CASGRGTANSPLHF